This TCR beta chain is drawn from a study of blood T cell repertoires in COVID-19. Looking at the study overall: The analysed material was cDNA or gDNA that came from T cells, B-cell-depleted T cells, or PBMCs.

Clones were sequenced by immunoSEQ multiplex PCR, and TCRdb holds only the in-frame ones, with some missing. This sample has about 190,000 clones, with approximately 86% found just once. The sample holds a few counts of this clone. The TCR sequence derives from a woman in her sixties or seventies with acute COVID-19. Sequencing was carried out using PBMCs or T cells enriched from blood (not recorded which).

The CDR3 spells CASSRSRDWLEKLFF. The CDR3 DNA reads TGTGCCTCATCGAGGAGCAGGGACTGGCTGGAAAAACTGTTTTTT. The V call is TRBV2, the J call TRBJ1-4; TRBD1 is a possible D gene (5 bases). This CDR3 comprises 15 residues. Germline V CDR1 and CDR2: SNHLY, FYNNEI. The germline V and J ends were trimmed by 11 bases and 8 bases, with 24 bases remaining between them.